This T cell receptor beta chain is drawn from a study of beta chain features in type 1 diabetes. Study details: No age, gender or cell yield differences were seen between patients and healthy donors. Study outcomes and limitations: All four CD4+ subsets of Type 1 diabetes patients contained TCRB CDR3s that were moderately but significantly shorter. Insertions were fewer and deletions more numerous at VDJ junctions in type 1 diabetes patients.

This CDR3 has 15 amino acids. Germline CDR1 MGHRA, CDR2 YSYEKL. The J segment lost 7 bases and the V segment lost 2 bases, leaving 8 bases of the junction unmatched. Markers CD45RO/CCR7/CD25/CD127/CD95/CD27 served to sort CD4+ naive, central memory, regulatory and stem cell-like memory cells. Sequencing targeted expressed TCRB transcripts, as all isolated RNA had been reverse transcribed. Libraries were prepared by immunoSEQ multiplex PCR; TCRdb keeps only in-frame clonotypes and omits some of them. The sample lists approximately 260,000 clones, roughly 20% occurring once. As concerns this clone: The antigen remains unidentified.

This chain links TRBV4-1 with TRBJ1-5, with 7 positions matching TRBD1. The receptor was derived from a woman between 35 and 50 years old with type 1 diabetes. The sample consisted of naive CD4+ T cells from blood. CDR3 DNA sequence: TGCGCCAGCAGCCAACCTCGACAGGGTCAACAGCCCCAGCATTTT. Protein sequence: CASSQPRQGQQPQHF.